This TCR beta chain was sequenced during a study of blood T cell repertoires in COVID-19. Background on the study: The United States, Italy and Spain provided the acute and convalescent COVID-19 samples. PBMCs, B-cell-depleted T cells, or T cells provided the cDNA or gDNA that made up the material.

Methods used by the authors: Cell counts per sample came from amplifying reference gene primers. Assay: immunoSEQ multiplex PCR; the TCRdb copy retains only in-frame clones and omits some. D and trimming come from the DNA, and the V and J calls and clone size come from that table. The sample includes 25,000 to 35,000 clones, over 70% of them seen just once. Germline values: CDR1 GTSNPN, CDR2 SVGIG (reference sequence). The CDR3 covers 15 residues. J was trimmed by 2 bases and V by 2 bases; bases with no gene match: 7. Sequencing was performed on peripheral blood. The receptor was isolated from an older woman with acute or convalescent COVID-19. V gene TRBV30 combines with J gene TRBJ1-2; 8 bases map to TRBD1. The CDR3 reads CAWSIPGTGNYGYTF. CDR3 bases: TGTGCCTGGAGTATCCCCGGGACAGGAAACTATGGCTACACCTTC.